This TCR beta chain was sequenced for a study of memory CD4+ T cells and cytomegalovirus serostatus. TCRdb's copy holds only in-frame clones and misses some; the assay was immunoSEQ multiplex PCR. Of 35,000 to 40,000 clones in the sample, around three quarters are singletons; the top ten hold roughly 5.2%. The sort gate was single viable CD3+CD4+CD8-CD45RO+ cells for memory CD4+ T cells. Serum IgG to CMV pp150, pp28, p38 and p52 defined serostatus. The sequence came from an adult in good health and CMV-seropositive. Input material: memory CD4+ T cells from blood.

CDR3 coding DNA: TGTGCCAGCAGTGAATGGGGCAACAATCAGCCCCAGCATTTT. It codes for CASSEWGNNQPQHF. J is TRBJ1-5 and V is TRBV25-1, with a tentative D call TRBD1 (5 bases). The V gene's germline CDR1 is MGHDK and CDR2 SYGVNS. V lost 1 base, J lost 3 bases, and 7 bases lay in between. The CDR3 length is 14 residues.